This T cell receptor beta chain emerged from a study of blood T cells in healthy people across ages. General study points: Unknown CMV status may confound age-related changes in expanded clones.

There were healthy Caucasian individuals from Russia, aged roughly 6 to 90, serving as donors. Drawing of peripheral blood yielded about 9.6 milliliters from each donor. Notes on this clonotype: Its specificity is not known.

The V gene lost 4 bases and the J gene lost 8 bases, with 14 bases spanning the gap. CDR3 length: 13 amino acids. The germline V gene has CDR1 GTSNPN and CDR2 SVGIG (reference sequence). Using a J-beta primer mix together with a sample-barcoded 5' primer, a second PCR was run for roughly 7 to 12 cycles. One entry per CDR3 protein results from TCRdb running MiXCR on the 5' RACE reads. Of more than 650,000 distinct CDR3 sequences in the sample, around 24% were seen once. The same data also went into a second study, on T cells of mothers and their children. From that second work: Sequencing revealed no T cell clones that were persistent and microchimeric.

The rearrangement links TRBV30 to TRBJ1-4; D remains ambiguous. The TCR originated in a boy younger than 18 in good health. Sequences were obtained from blood. In DNA, the CDR3 is TGTGCCTGGAACCGAGGGCGGCTAGAAAAACTGTTTTTT. Protein sequence: CAWNRGRLEKLFF.